Listed here are 6 T cell receptor beta chains from one sample, sequenced in a study of cytomegalovirus exposure and HLA in healthy donors. PCR involved 60 Vbeta and 13 Jbeta primers. Sequencing used immunoSEQ multiplex PCR; TCRdb keeps in-frame clones, though not all of them. The listing records about 210,000 clones. Sequencing was done on a sample of PBMCs. The origin of the receptors is a woman aged 25 to 39 in good health and CMV-seropositive.

The chain uses TRBV7-9 and TRBJ2-3; 12 nucleotides align to TRBD2. There are 16 residues in the CDR3. Germline assignment: CDR1 SEHNR and CDR2 FQNEAQ (reference sequence). Trimming cost V 3 bases and J 4 bases; bases outside gene matches: 5. In DNA form, the CDR3 reads TGTGCCAGCAGCTTCGGACTAGCGGGGAGCGCAGATACGCAGTATTTT. It codes for CASSFGLAGSADTQYF.

As to this clone: The same CDR3 can be traced to other DNA sequences in this sample. This chain connects TRBV14 to TRBJ1-2; D ambiguous. The germline V gene encodes CDR1 SGHDN and CDR2 FVKESK. The CDR3 totals 13 residues. Trimming removed 0 bases at V and 4 bases at J, with 6 bases between. CDR3 nucleotides: TGTGCCAGCAGCCAAGATCGTAGCTATGGCTACACCTTC. It is translated as CASSQDRSYGYTF. Drawing the rest from reference TRBV14 and TRBJ1-2, the complete variable domain is EAGVTQFPSHSVIEKGQTVTLRCDPISGHDNLYWYRRVMGKEIKFLLHFVKESKQDESGMPNNRFLAERTGGTYSTLKVQPAELEDSGVYFCASSQDRSYGYTFGSGTRLTVV.

CDR3 in DNA: TGTGCCAGCAGCTTGGAAAGCCACGAGCAGTACTTC. Translating gives CASSLESHEQYF. The chain combines TRBV5-4 with TRBJ2-7, with D unclear. The CDR3 is 12 amino acids. V shed 0 bases and J shed 5 bases, with 6 bases lying between them. Germline CDR1 reads SGHNT; CDR2 reads YYREEE (reference sequence).

The rearrangement uses TRBV11-2 and TRBJ2-7; D is unclear. Germline lookup yields CDR1 SGHAT and CDR2 FQNNGV. V lost 2 bases and J lost 0, with 8 bases in between. The CDR3 totals 14 residues. CDR3 bases: TGTGCCAGCAGCTTAAGTAGCAGCTCCTACGAGCAGTACTTC. Protein sequence: CASSLSSSSYEQYF.

V is TRBV11-2 and J is TRBJ2-7, with TRBD2 matching 7 bases. V shed 3 bases and J 7 bases; nucleotides not matched to a gene: 12. Germline V gene data show CDR1 as SGHAT and CDR2 as FQNNGV. The CDR3 is 15 residues long. Here the CDR3 reads CASSFFPSGGGEQYF. The CDR3 nucleotides are TGTGCCAGCAGCTTCTTCCCTAGCGGCGGTGGGGAGCAGTACTTC.

Concerning this clone itself: This sample includes further DNA sequences coding for the same CDR3. This chain joins TRBV5-1 and TRBJ1-1; 7 nucleotides match TRBD1. Unmatched junction bases numbered 3, after V lost 2 bases and J lost 5 bases. The CDR3 has 13 residues. Germline lookup yields CDR1 SGHRS and CDR2 YFSETQ. CDR3 in amino acids: CASSLTGETEAFF. The CDR3 DNA reads as TGCGCCAGCAGCTTAACAGGGGAAACTGAAGCTTTCTTT. The full variable domain, with the rest looked up from reference TRBV5-1 and TRBJ1-1, is KAGVTQTPRYLIKTRGQQVTLSCSPISGHRSVSWYQQTPGQGLQFLFEYFSETQRNKGNFPGRFSGRQFSNSRSEMNVSTLELGDSALYLCASSLTGETEAFFGQGTRLTVV.